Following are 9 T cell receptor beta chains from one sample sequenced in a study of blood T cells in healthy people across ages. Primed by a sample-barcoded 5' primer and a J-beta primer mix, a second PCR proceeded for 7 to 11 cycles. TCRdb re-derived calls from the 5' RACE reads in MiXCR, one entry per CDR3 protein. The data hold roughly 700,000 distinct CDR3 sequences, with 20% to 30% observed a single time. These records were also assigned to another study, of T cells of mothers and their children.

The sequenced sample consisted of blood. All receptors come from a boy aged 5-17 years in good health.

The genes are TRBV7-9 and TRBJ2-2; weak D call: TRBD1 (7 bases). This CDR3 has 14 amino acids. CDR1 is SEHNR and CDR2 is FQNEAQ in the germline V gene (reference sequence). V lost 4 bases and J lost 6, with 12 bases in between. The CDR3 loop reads CASSSDREAGELFF. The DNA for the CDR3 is TGTGCCAGCAGCTCCGACAGGGAGGCCGGGGAGCTGTTTTTT.

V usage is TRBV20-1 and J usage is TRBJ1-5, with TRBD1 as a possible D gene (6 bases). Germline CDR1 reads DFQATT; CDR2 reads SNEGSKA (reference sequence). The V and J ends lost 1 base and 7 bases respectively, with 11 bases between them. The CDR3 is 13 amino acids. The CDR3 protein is CSARAGEPQPQHF. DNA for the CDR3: TGCAGTGCTAGAGCAGGGGAGCCCCAGCCCCAGCATTTT.

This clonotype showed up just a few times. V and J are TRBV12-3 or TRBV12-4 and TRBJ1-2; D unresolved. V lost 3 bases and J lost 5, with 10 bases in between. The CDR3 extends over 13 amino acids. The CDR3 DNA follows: TGTGCCAGCAGTTTTTGGCAGAAATATGGCTACACCTTC. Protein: CASSFWQKYGYTF.

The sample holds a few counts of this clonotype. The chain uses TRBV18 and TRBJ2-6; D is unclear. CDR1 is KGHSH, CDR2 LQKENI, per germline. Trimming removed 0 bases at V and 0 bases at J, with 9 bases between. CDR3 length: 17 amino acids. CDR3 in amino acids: CASSPPVVSSGANVLTF. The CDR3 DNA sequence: TGTGCCAGCTCACCACCGGTCGTTAGCTCTGGGGCCAACGTCCTGACTTTC.

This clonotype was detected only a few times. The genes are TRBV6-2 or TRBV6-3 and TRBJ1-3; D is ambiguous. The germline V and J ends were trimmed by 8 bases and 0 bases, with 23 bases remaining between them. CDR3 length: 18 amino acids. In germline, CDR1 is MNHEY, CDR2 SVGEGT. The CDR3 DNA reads TGTGCCAGCGCTGATCGGGCAGGTTCTAGAATCTCTGGAAACACCATATATTTT. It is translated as CASADRAGSRISGNTIYF.

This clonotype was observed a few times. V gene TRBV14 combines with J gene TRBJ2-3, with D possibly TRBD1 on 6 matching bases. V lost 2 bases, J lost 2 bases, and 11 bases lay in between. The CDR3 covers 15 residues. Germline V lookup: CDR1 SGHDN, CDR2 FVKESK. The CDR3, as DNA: TGTGCCAGCAGCCAATACCGGGACACCACAGATACGCAGTATTTT. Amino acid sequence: CASSQYRDTTDTQYF.

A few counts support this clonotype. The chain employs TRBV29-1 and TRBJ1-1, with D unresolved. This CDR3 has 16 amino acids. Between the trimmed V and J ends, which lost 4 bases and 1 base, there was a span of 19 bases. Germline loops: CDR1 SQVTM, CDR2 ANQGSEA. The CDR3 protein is CSVGGRLHRRNTEAFF. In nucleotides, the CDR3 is TGCAGCGTTGGGGGTCGACTTCACCGAAGGAACACTGAAGCTTTCTTT.

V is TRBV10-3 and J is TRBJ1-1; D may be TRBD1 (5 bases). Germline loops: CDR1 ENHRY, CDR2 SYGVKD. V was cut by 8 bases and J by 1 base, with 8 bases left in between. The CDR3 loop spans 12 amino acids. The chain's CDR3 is CAIGTGNTEAFF. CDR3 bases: TGTGCCATCGGGACTGGGAACACTGAAGCTTTCTTT.

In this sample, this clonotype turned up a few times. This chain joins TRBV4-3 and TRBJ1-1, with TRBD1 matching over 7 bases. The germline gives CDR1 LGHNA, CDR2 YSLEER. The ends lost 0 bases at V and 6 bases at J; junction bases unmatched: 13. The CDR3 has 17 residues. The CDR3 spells CASSQDPPAGGYPEAFF. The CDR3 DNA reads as TGCGCCAGCAGCCAAGATCCCCCAGCAGGGGGTTACCCTGAAGCTTTCTTT.